There are a few counts of the clone carrying this T cell receptor beta chain. After extraction with the RNeasy kit, roughly 0.45 to 1 ug of the RNA was reverse transcribed using random hexamers. Across 54 Vbeta and 13 Jbeta, immunoSEQ multiplex PCR amplified TCR beta CDR3. One entry per CDR3 protein results from TCRdb running MiXCR on the immunoSEQ multiplex PCR reads. The data contain more than 70,000 distinct CDR3 sequences, approximately 95% of them singletons. This sample was taken from a study of CD8 T cells in Susac syndrome. This TCR derives from a human donor in good health. The sequencing sample was made of CD8+ T cells from PBMCs.

The CDR3 sequence is CASSLGTSGYEQYF. The CDR3 nucleotides read TGTGCCAGCAGCTTGGGGACTAGCGGTTACGAGCAGTACTTC. The chain has TRBV13 and TRBJ2-7, with 11 bases matching TRBD2. The V segment lost 3 bases and the J segment 4 bases; nucleotides outside the gene matches: 2. CDR1 is PRHDT, CDR2 FYEKMQ, per germline (reference sequence). The CDR3 runs 14 residues. Together with reference TRBV13 and TRBJ2-7, the CDR3 gives the full variable domain: AAGVIQSPRHLIKEKRETATLKCYPIPRHDTVYWYQQGPGQDPQFLISFYEKMQSDKGSIPDRFSAQQFSDYHSELNMSSLELGDSALYFCASSLGTSGYEQYFGPGTRLTVT.